The present TCR beta chain was sequenced within a study of cytomegalovirus exposure and HLA in healthy donors. Study outcomes and limitations: An analysis done earlier found most TCR beta V segments productive about 87% or about 30% of the time. A highly shared variant cluster was judged a likely technical artifact. Cytomegalovirus-associated status was assigned to roughly 160 TCR beta chains.

Concerning this clone itself: What it binds is not known.

Germline CDR1 is WSHSY and CDR2 is SAAADI. Between the trimmed V and J ends, which lost 8 bases and 6 bases, there was a span of 7 bases. CDR3 size: 11 residues. It was with 60 Vbeta and 13 Jbeta primers that the PCR ran. The table came from immunoSEQ multiplex PCR; TCRdb's copy has only in-frame clones and leaves some out. Of about 190,000 clones listed, 74% are singletons. The genes are TRBV10-2 and TRBJ2-2; D is possibly TRBD2 (6 bases). Material: PBMCs. This receptor was obtained from a woman in her 30s in good health and CMV-seropositive. Here the CDR3 reads CASAGPGELFF. CDR3 in DNA: TGCGCCAGCGCGGGACCCGGGGAGCTGTTTTTT.